At least ten counts were recorded for the clone carrying this T cell receptor beta chain. Its target is unknown. Noted time point: newly diagnosed GD, antithyroid drugs for less than 3 months. PBMC-derived RNA was used for the TCR library. EDTA tubes collected roughly 9.6 milliliters of peripheral blood. Library construction for TCR beta used iRepertoire HTBI primers and Arm-PCR of CDR3 regions. From the multiplex PCR reads, TCRdb called clonotypes with MiXCR, one entry per CDR3 protein. The sample holds 400,000 to 450,000 distinct CDR3 sequences; 15% are singletons and the top ten take over 15%. The CDR3 sequence is 14 residues long. The V end lost 8 bases, the J end lost 6 bases, and 19 bases lay between the germline ends. This record comes from a study of regulatory T cells in long-lasting Graves disease. Whole-study findings and limits: Persistent Graves' cases showed lower TCR diversity than newly diagnosed cases. Persistent disease was characterized by preferential usage of TRBV28, TRBJ1-2 and TRBJ2-5.

The data also belong to a second study, concerning T cells in Graves' hyperthyroidism and ophthalmopathy.

This chain joins TRBV12-3 or TRBV12-4 and TRBJ1-2, with D possibly matching TRBD1 (6 bases). The sample in question was peripheral blood mononuclear cells (PBMCs), obtained at new diagnosis, from a patient treated with antithyroid drugs. The origin of this receptor is a woman aged 25-40 years with Graves disease. CDR3 in DNA: TGTGCCAGCCTCGGGGGCAGGGAAGTTGATGGCTACACCTTC. Protein product: CASLGGREVDGYTF.